The clone carrying this TCR beta chain was recorded a few times. These data belong to a study of T-cell reconstitution after alpha-beta-depleted transplantation in children. The TCRbeta library incorporated unique molecular identifiers. TCRdb re-called the PCR reads through MiXCR, storing one row per CDR3 protein. The sample has more than 200,000 distinct CDR3 sequences; 20% to 30% are singletons. Germline CDR1 and CDR2: SQVTM and ANQGSEA. This CDR3 is 14 amino acids long. V was pared by 5 bases and J by 1 base, with 4 bases of the junction left unmatched. Sequencing was performed on PBMCs, taken before TCRalphabeta/CD19-depleted stem cell transplant. J is TRBJ2-1 and V is TRBV29-1; TRBD1 agrees at 8 bases. The TCR originated in a girl aged 2-10 years with Fanconi anemia, due to receive a stem cell transplant. CDR3 amino acids: CSVIGQGSYNEQFF. The CDR3 DNA reads TGCAGCGTTATAGGACAGGGATCCTACAATGAGCAGTTCTTC.